The subject of this entry is one T cell receptor beta chain. The record originates from a study of blood T cells in healthy people across ages. The second PCR ran about 6 to 12 cycles with a sample-barcoded 5' primer and J-beta primers. One entry per CDR3 protein, called by TCRdb with MiXCR from the 5' RACE reads. The repertoire consists of roughly 800,000 distinct CDR3 sequences, with 35% to 40% occurring once and the leading ten covering 13%. CDR1 SGDLS and CDR2 YYNGEE come from the germline V gene. J lost 2 bases, V lost 4 bases, and 6 bases had no gene match. This CDR3 spans 15 amino acids. This receptor was obtained from a man between 18 and 29 years old in good health. The gene calls are TRBV9 and TRBJ1-5, with 7 bases lining up with TRBD1. The sequenced sample was blood. The CDR3 protein is CASSPGGRGNQPQHF. The CDR3 DNA sequence: TGTGCCAGCAGCCCAGGGGGACGTGGCAATCAGCCCCAGCATTTT.